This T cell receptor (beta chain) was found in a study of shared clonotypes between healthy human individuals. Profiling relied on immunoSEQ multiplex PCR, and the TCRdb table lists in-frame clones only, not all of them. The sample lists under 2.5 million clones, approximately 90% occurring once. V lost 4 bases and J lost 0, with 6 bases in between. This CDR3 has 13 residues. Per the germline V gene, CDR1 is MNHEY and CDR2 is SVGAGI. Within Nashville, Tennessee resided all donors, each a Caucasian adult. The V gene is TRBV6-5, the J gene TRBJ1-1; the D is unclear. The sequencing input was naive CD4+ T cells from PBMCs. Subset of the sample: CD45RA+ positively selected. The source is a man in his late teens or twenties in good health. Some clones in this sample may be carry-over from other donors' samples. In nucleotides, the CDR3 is TGTGCCAGCAGTTTCGAGCTGAACACTGAAGCTTTCTTT. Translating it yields CASSFELNTEAFF.